This paragraph covers one TCR beta chain sequence. Antigen specificity is unknown. The PCR made use of 60 Vbeta and 13 Jbeta primers. Repertoires were generated with immunoSEQ multiplex PCR, while TCRdb's copy carries only in-frame clones and drops some. The top ten hold more than 2.5% of the sample, which has 100,000 to 150,000 clones, 75% to 90% seen once. The data are from a study of cytomegalovirus exposure and HLA in healthy donors. Study-wide background: The study's early data release held about 85 million unique TCRs from HLA-typed donors. Whole-study results and caveats: TCR beta chains numbering more than 150 were designated cytomegalovirus-associated. Rarity marked most TCR sequences, yet some public TCRs occurred in many donors. The classifier was said to identify cytomegalovirus status with high specificity and sensitivity.

Germline CDR1 SNHLY, CDR2 FYNNEI. The CDR3 is 12 residues long. V lost 2 bases, J lost 8 bases, and 7 bases lay in between. This chain joins TRBV2 and TRBJ2-1; D uncertain. The receptor comes from a male donor in good health and CMV-seronegative. Sequenced sample: PBMCs. CDR3 nucleotides: TGTGCCAGCAGTGAATCCCCTGATGAGCAGTTCTTC. Translation: CASSESPDEQFF.